Listed here are 30 T cell receptor beta chains from one sample, sequenced in a study of brain T cells in children with intractable seizures. Sequencing was performed with immunoSEQ multiplex PCR; in TCRdb, only in-frame clones are kept and a portion is missing. The repertoire holds around 340,000 clones, approximately 93% seen once, with about 6% in the top ten. The time point denotes: blood from clinic visit 5 months post-surgery; TSC patient then seizure free. Material: peripheral blood, obtained less than 6 months after surgery. The receptors originated from a boy under two years old with tuberous sclerosis and intractable seizures.

V gene TRBV5-1 combines with J gene TRBJ2-7; TRBD1 aligns across 8 bases. This CDR3 has 15 amino acids. Germline trimming cut 4 bases from V and 3 bases from J; bases unmatched to any gene: 9. The germline V gene has CDR1 SGHRS and CDR2 YFSETQ. Here the CDR3 DNA reads TGCGCCAGCAGCCCAGGGGGCGCCTTTAACTACGAGCAGTACTTC. It translates to CASSPGGAFNYEQYF.

This clone appeared a single time. The V and J genes are TRBV28 and TRBJ2-3; 10 nucleotides line up with TRBD2. The CDR3 has 14 residues. Trimming removed 7 bases from V and 2 bases from J; junction bases left unmatched: 3. Germline V gene lookup returns CDR1 MDHEN and CDR2 SYDVKM. CDR3 in amino acids: CASKLAGYTDTQYF. The CDR3 DNA reads TGTGCCAGCAAACTAGCGGGATACACAGATACGCAGTATTTT.

This clone came up a few times. CDR3 loop: CASSLPGRNTGELFF. CDR3 nucleotides: TGTGCCAGTAGCTTGCCGGGCCGTAACACCGGGGAGCTGTTTTTT. V and J are TRBV19 and TRBJ2-2; the D is unclear. V shed 6 bases and J shed 2 bases, with 13 bases lying between them. Germline values: CDR1 LNHDA, CDR2 SQIVND (reference sequence). The CDR3 loop spans 15 amino acids. Full variable domain (remainder filled in from reference TRBV19 and TRBJ2-2): DGGITQSPKYLFRKEGQNVTLSCEQNLNHDAMYWYRQDPGQGLRLIYYSQIVNDFQKGDIAEGYSVSREKKESFPLTVTSAQKNPTAFYLCASSLPGRNTGELFFGEGSRLTVL.

The chain uses TRBV2 and TRBJ2-7, with TRBD2 matching 11 bases. Germline V gives CDR1 SNHLY, CDR2 FYNNEI. The length of the CDR3 is 16 residues. Trimming took 8 bases from V and 4 from J; bases not matched to a gene: 13. The CDR3 sequence: CASGVAGGPGVYEQYF. CDR3 in DNA: TGTGCCAGCGGGGTAGCGGGGGGGCCGGGTGTGTACGAGCAGTACTTC.

This chain links TRBV7-2 with TRBJ2-1, with a tentative D call TRBD2 (7 bases). CDR1 SGHTA and CDR2 FQGNSA come from the germline V gene. V lost 3 bases, J lost 8 bases, and 20 bases lay in between. This CDR3 has 16 residues. CDR3: CASSFPLEGGQYEQFF. CDR3 nucleotide sequence: TGTGCCAGCAGCTTCCCCCTCGAGGGGGGGCAGTATGAGCAGTTCTTC.

The rearrangement uses TRBV19 and TRBJ1-4, with unresolved D. V lost 5 bases and J lost 6, with 10 bases in between. CDR3 size: 13 residues. Germline-derived CDR1 and CDR2 are LNHDA and SQIVND (reference sequence). DNA for the CDR3: TGTGCCAGTAGTGCTTGGACTGATGAAAAACTGTTTTTT. This sequence encodes CASSAWTDEKLFF.

This clone was detected once. The DNA for the CDR3 is TGTGCCAGCAGCTTAGGCAACCCGAACACCGGGGAGCTGTTTTTT. Residues: CASSLGNPNTGELFF. This rearrangement joins TRBV7-9 to TRBJ2-2; D is unresolved. CDR3 length: 15 amino acids. V was pared by 1 base and J by 0 bases, with 6 bases between. Germline assignment: CDR1 SEHNR and CDR2 FQNEAQ (reference sequence).

The chain recombines TRBV6-1 with TRBJ1-2, with a tentative D call TRBD1 (6 bases). Trimming pared 2 bases from V and 6 bases from J, leaving 16 bases between. Germline CDR1 reads MNHNS; CDR2 reads SASEGT. This CDR3 region has 15 residues. This CDR3 reads CASSELGRDKDGYTF. DNA of the CDR3: TGTGCCAGCAGTGAACTTGGACGGGACAAGGATGGCTACACCTTC.

Comments on this clone: The sample holds other DNA sequences that translate to the same CDR3. The chain combines TRBV12-3 or TRBV12-4 with TRBJ2-3; no clear D gene. The V end lost 3 bases, the J end lost 0 bases, and 1 base lay between the germline ends. The CDR3 has 12 residues. In DNA, the CDR3 is TGTGCCAGCAGTTTGAGCACAGATACGCAGTATTTT. Its translation is CASSLSTDTQYF.

V usage is TRBV5-4 and J usage is TRBJ2-3, with 13 positions matching TRBD2. Losses at the gene ends were 4 bases for V and 5 bases for J; bases not matched to a gene: 7. Looked up from germline, CDR1 is SGHNT and CDR2 is YYREEE (reference sequence). The length of the CDR3 is 16 residues. The DNA for the CDR3 is TGTGCCAGCAGCCCAAGACTAGCGGGAGGAAGAGATACGCAGTATTTT. It is translated as CASSPRLAGGRDTQYF.

The rearrangement links TRBV30 to TRBJ2-7; a weak D match, TRBD2 (6 bases). The CDR3 totals 14 residues. V was clipped by 0 bases and J by 2 bases, with 11 bases between them. Germline loops: CDR1 GTSNPN, CDR2 SVGIG (reference sequence). CDR3 amino acids: CAWSVLEGPYEQYF. In nucleotides, the CDR3 is TGTGCCTGGAGTGTACTGGAGGGGCCCTACGAGCAGTACTTC.

The V gene is TRBV29-1, the J gene TRBJ2-7; no reliable D call. The CDR3 loop spans 13 amino acids. Trimming removed 5 bases at V and 0 bases at J, with 11 bases between. The germline V gene has CDR1 SQVTM and CDR2 ANQGSEA. The CDR3 region has the DNA TGCAGCGTTTCTACCGCTAACTCCTACGAGCAGTACTTC. Translation gives CSVSTANSYEQYF.

Details on this clone: At one end the junction does not follow the germline gene, possibly because of a read error. This sequence joins TRBV7-7 and TRBJ2-1; the D gene could be TRBD1 or TRBD2 (5 bases each). The CDR3 runs 14 residues. Germline-derived CDR1 and CDR2 are SSHAT and FNYEAQ (reference sequence). CDR3 DNA: TGTGCTAGCAGCCGGGACGGATCCTACAATGAGCAGTTCTTC. This translates into CASSRDGSYNEQFF.

The chain links TRBV7-8 to TRBJ2-1, with 12 bases aligning to TRBD2. CDR1 is SGHVS, CDR2 FQNEAQ, per germline. V lost 7 bases, J lost 7 bases, and 14 bases stayed unmatched. CDR3 length equals 17 residues. CDR3 residues: CASTQASGGALENEQFF. In DNA form, the CDR3 reads TGTGCCAGCACCCAGGCTAGCGGGGGGGCTTTGGAAAATGAGCAGTTCTTC.

CDR3 region: CASSLKGTGEREQYF. Here the CDR3 DNA reads TGTGCCAGCAGCTTAAAGGGGACAGGGGAAAGGGAGCAGTACTTC. The chain uses TRBV7-3 and TRBJ2-7, with 10 bases that match TRBD1. CDR3 length equals 15 residues. V lost 1 base and J lost 7; bases outside the gene matches: 7. Per germline, CDR1 SGHTA and CDR2 FQGTGA.

V and J are TRBV5-1 and TRBJ1-4, with 9 bases aligning to TRBD1. The junction had 16 bases not matched to a gene; V was cut back by 5 bases and J by 8 bases. CDR3 length equals 17 residues. CDR1 and CDR2 (germline): SGHRS, YFSETQ. The CDR3 spells CASRLTPGTGKGEKLFF. The DNA for the CDR3 is TGCGCCAGCAGGCTTACTCCCGGGACAGGGAAGGGGGAAAAACTGTTTTTT.

V usage is TRBV6-5 and J usage is TRBJ1-6; 7 nucleotides line up with TRBD1. The CDR3 is made up of 15 amino acids. Germline assignment: CDR1 MNHEY and CDR2 SVGAGI. J was trimmed by 5 bases and V by 7 bases; bases with no gene match: 8. The CDR3 sequence is CASKPVDRNNSPLHF. The CDR3 DNA reads TGTGCCAGCAAACCCGTGGACAGGAATAATTCACCCCTCCACTTT.

The chain carries TRBV19 and TRBJ1-1; 8 positions match TRBD1. The CDR3 covers 17 residues. The ends lost 7 bases at V and 5 bases at J; junction bases unmatched: 18. Looked up from germline, CDR1 is LNHDA and CDR2 is SQIVND (reference sequence). The CDR3 loop reads CASIQFRQGARSTEAFF. In DNA, the CDR3 is TGTGCCAGTATCCAGTTTCGGCAGGGGGCACGAAGTACTGAAGCTTTCTTT.

The CDR3 nucleotides read TGCGCCAGCAGCTTGCCCGGAGGGCCTGGGGAGACCCAGTACTTC. It is translated as CASSLPGGPGETQYF. The rearrangement links TRBV5-1 to TRBJ2-5; D may be TRBD2 (6 bases). Trimming took 1 base from V and 5 from J, leaving 15 bases between them. In germline, CDR1 is SGHRS, CDR2 YFSETQ. This CDR3 comprises 15 residues.

The rearrangement joins TRBV3-1 (or the pseudogene TRBV3-2) to TRBJ2-1; D is unclear. This CDR3 is 12 amino acids long. Germline V lookup: CDR1 LGHDT, CDR2 YNNKEL (reference sequence). The V end was cut by 4 bases, the J end by 8 bases, with 9 bases between. The CDR3 nucleotides read TGTGCCAGCAGCCTGAATCTAGATGAGCAGTTCTTC. It codes for CASSLNLDEQFF.

This sequence joins TRBV7-2 and TRBJ2-3; TRBD1 agrees at 8 bases. The germline gives CDR1 SGHTA, CDR2 FQGNSA. The CDR3 runs to 17 residues. Losses at the gene ends were 1 base for V and 1 base for J; bases not matched to a gene: 7. CDR3 protein: CASSLVVTGQGTDTQYF. DNA for the CDR3: TGTGCCAGCAGCTTAGTTGTCACGGGACAGGGCACAGATACGCAGTATTTT.

CDR3 sequence: CASSQDPKAPYGYTF. The CDR3 DNA follows: TGTGCCAGCAGCCAAGATCCGAAAGCACCCTATGGCTACACCTTC. The chain couples TRBV3-1 (or the pseudogene TRBV3-2) to TRBJ1-2; no definite D call. Germline lookup yields CDR1 LGHDT and CDR2 YNNKEL (reference sequence). The CDR3 is 15 amino acids. Between the trimmed V and J ends, which lost 0 bases and 4 bases, there was a span of 12 bases.

This clone was detected only a few times. This chain links TRBV5-8 with TRBJ1-5, with D possibly matching TRBD1 (5 bases). V lost 2 bases and J lost 0, with 12 bases in between. Germline CDR1 and CDR2: SGHTS and YDEGEE. The CDR3 covers 16 residues. The CDR3 nucleotides read TGTGCCAGCAGCTTCCGGGACGGGTATAGCAATCAGCCCCAGCATTTT. It yields the protein CASSFRDGYSNQPQHF.

The chain combines TRBV19 with TRBJ2-5; TRBD1 matches at 7 bases. Looked up from germline, CDR1 is LNHDA and CDR2 is SQIVND (reference sequence). The J segment lost 5 bases and the V segment lost 5 bases, leaving 17 bases of the junction unmatched. CDR3 length equals 17 residues. Here the CDR3 reads CASSVLPFSGQMETQYF. The CDR3 DNA reads TGTGCCAGTAGTGTACTCCCCTTTTCGGGACAGATGGAGACCCAGTACTTC.

The CDR3 loop reads CASSRHIDWRPYEQYF. DNA of the CDR3: TGTGCCAGCAGCCGACATATTGATTGGAGGCCCTACGAGCAGTACTTC. The V call is TRBV7-9, the J call TRBJ2-7; TRBD2 might be the D (5 bases). The germline V gene has CDR1 SEHNR and CDR2 FQNEAQ (reference sequence). The CDR3 length is 16 residues. Trimming took 5 bases from V and 2 from J, leaving 19 bases between them.

The rearrangement joins TRBV2 to TRBJ2-2; tentative D call: TRBD1 (6 bases). Between the trimmed V and J ends, which lost 11 bases and 8 bases, there was a span of 24 bases. Per the germline V gene, CDR1 is SNHLY and CDR2 is FYNNEI. The CDR3 has 15 residues. CDR3: CACRYESRGSGELFF. The CDR3 coding sequence is TGTGCCTGCCGATACGAGTCCAGGGGATCTGGGGAGCTGTTTTTT. The variable domain in full, with the rest retrieved from reference TRBV2 and TRBJ2-2, is EPEVTQTPSHQVTQMGQEVILRCVPISNHLYFYWYRQILGQKVEFLVSFYNNEISEKSEIFDDQFSVERPDGSNFTLKIRSTKLEDSAMYFCACRYESRGSGELFFGEGSRLTVL.

This rearrangement joins TRBV15 to TRBJ2-3; the D is unclear. Germline assignment: CDR1 LNHNV and CDR2 YYDKDF (reference sequence). V was pared by 5 bases and J by 7 bases, with 13 bases between. The length of the CDR3 is 13 residues. The CDR3 bases are TGTGCCACCAGCCCAACCATTATAAATACGCAGTATTTT. Translated, it gives CATSPTIINTQYF.

This chain links TRBV5-1 with TRBJ2-3; D possibly corresponds to TRBD2 (6 bases). V gave up 3 bases and J gave up 2 bases, with 10 bases separating them. The CDR3 is 14 amino acids. Germline V CDR1 and CDR2: SGHRS, YFSETQ. The CDR3 spells CASSYGLITDTQYF. Written as DNA, the CDR3 is TGCGCCAGCAGCTATGGACTAATCACAGATACGCAGTATTTT.

This chain connects TRBV5-4 to TRBJ1-2; possibly TRBD1 for D (6 bases). CDR1 and CDR2 from the germline V gene are SGHNT and YYREEE (reference sequence). This CDR3 has 13 amino acids. The V and J ends lost 0 bases and 14 bases respectively, with 17 bases between them. The CDR3 sequence: CASSLGGGLGGTF. The DNA for the CDR3 is TGTGCCAGCAGCTTGGGAGGGGGACTCGGAGGGACCTTC.

The chain is built from TRBV27 and TRBJ2-1; D is perhaps TRBD2 (6 bases). The CDR3 contains 14 residues. V gave up 5 bases and J gave up 8 bases, with 16 bases separating them. Germline V gene sequence: CDR1 MNHEY, CDR2 SMNVEV (reference sequence). CDR3 nucleotide sequence: TGTGCCAGCAGTCCGACGCCCGGGGGAGATGAGCAGTTCTTC. The encoded protein is CASSPTPGGDEQFF.